Below, 9 T cell receptor beta chains from the same sample are listed, as sequenced in a study of tumor and adjacent non-tumor tissue in lung cancer (dated by TCRdb to 2017 to 2018). RNA was isolated from bulk, unsorted tissue, and RNA quality was assessed with a NanoDrop ND-1000 and an Agilent 2100. The library was generated by multiplex PCR. Data came from an Illumina HiSeq 2500. TCRbeta libraries were built by three rounds of nested PCR using primers (Table S4), following protocols modified from ARM-PCR. The public reads were run again by TCRdb, first through fastp at Q25 and then through MiXCR, and only productive beta chains were kept. Records with the same CDR3 protein are collapsed into one entry carrying the most frequent genes and DNA. The sample table lists about 200,000 distinct CDR3 sequences, 71% of them with a count of one. The top ten hold under 30% of the sample. The material sequenced was lung tumor tissue. The origin of the receptors is a man in his sixties with non-small cell lung cancer.

This clonotype has more than one count but fewer than ten. This chain joins TRBV4-2 and TRBJ2-7; D not certain. CDR1 LGHNA and CDR2 YNFKEQ come from the germline V gene. This CDR3 is built from 12 residues. Trimming shortened V by 1 base and J by 4 bases, and 5 bases separated the two germline ends. The CDR3, as DNA: TGTGCCAGCAGCCAAGGTATTTACGAGCAGTACTTC. Its translation: CASSQGIYEQYF.

With regard to this clonotype: At one end the junction does not follow the germline gene, possibly because of a read error. This rearrangement joins TRBV7-2 to TRBJ1-4; weak D call: TRBD1 (6 bases). CDR3 length: 15 residues. Germline V CDR1 and CDR2: SGHTA, FQGNSA. Written as DNA, the CDR3 is TGTGCCAGCAGCTTAGTTACAGGGAATCATGAAAAGCTGTTTTTT. Translation: CASSLVTGNHEKLFF.

Remarks on this clonotype: The junction does not match germline at one end; this may be a read error. This sequence joins TRBV29-1 and TRBJ2-5; TRBD2 matches at 10 bases. Germline CDR1 reads SQVTM; CDR2 reads ANQGSEA. The CDR3 totals 14 residues. CDR3 loop: CNVRLAGSQETQYF. The CDR3 DNA reads as TGCAACGTTAGACTAGCGGGCTCCCAAGAGACCCAGTACTTC.

As concerns this clonotype: A much larger clone differs by one base, so this may be a read error. V usage is TRBV6-5 and J usage is TRBJ2-1, with D uncertain. The germline gives CDR1 MNHEY, CDR2 SVGAGI. The CDR3 covers 13 residues. CDR3 sequence reads: CAISYGLSNEQFF. The CDR3 DNA follows: TGTGCCATCAGTTACGGTCTCTCCAATGAGCAGTTCTTC.

About this clonotype: The junction and the germline gene differ at one end; a read error may be behind it. This chain links TRBV5-1 with TRBJ2-5; TRBD2 matches 10 bases. The CDR3 is 16 amino acids. CDR1 is SGHRS and CDR2 is YFSETQ in the germline V gene. CDR3 amino acids: CASTLMTSGLQETQYF. For the CDR3, the DNA is TGCGCCAGCACCTTGATGACTAGCGGGCTCCAAGAGACCCAGTACTTC.

Notes on this clonotype: The junction differs from germline at one of its ends, possibly a read error. This chain joins TRBV20-1 and TRBJ2-3; TRBD1 matches 7 bases. Germline loops: CDR1 DFQATT, CDR2 SNEGSKA (reference sequence). The CDR3 is 14 amino acids. CDR3 protein: CSVPRDRSTVTQYF. CDR3 bases: TGCAGTGTTCCACGGGACAGATCTACAGTTACGCAGTATTTT.

A word on this clonotype: The germline gene is not matched at one end of the junction; a read error may be the cause. The V call is TRBV13, the J call TRBJ1-2; no clear D. The germline V gene encodes CDR1 PRHDT and CDR2 FYEKMQ (reference sequence). The length of the CDR3 is 16 residues. The chain's CDR3 is CASSLALNTDVDGYSF. The CDR3 DNA follows: TGTGCCAGCAGCTTGGCCCTAAATACGGACGTTGATGGCTACTCCTTC.

This chain connects TRBV29-1 to TRBJ2-3, with D possibly matching TRBD1 (5 bases). V gave up 7 bases and J gave up 2 bases, with 19 bases separating them. CDR1 and CDR2 from the germline V gene are SQVTM and ANQGSEA. The CDR3 is 15 amino acids. CDR3 loop: CSAQGGAPDTDTQYF. CDR3 in DNA: TGCAGCGCCCAAGGTGGGGCTCCCGACACAGATACGCAGTATTTT.

Notes on this clonotype: The junction departs from the called germline gene at one end, perhaps through a read error. This chain connects TRBV5-1 to TRBJ2-1, with TRBD2 identical over 8 bases. Looked up from germline, CDR1 is SGHRS and CDR2 is YFSETQ. The CDR3 is made up of 17 amino acids. CDR3 in amino acids: CASSLDLIAGTYNKQFF. The CDR3 nucleotides are TGCGCCAGCAGCTTGGATCTAATAGCGGGGACGTACAATAAGCAGTTCTTC.